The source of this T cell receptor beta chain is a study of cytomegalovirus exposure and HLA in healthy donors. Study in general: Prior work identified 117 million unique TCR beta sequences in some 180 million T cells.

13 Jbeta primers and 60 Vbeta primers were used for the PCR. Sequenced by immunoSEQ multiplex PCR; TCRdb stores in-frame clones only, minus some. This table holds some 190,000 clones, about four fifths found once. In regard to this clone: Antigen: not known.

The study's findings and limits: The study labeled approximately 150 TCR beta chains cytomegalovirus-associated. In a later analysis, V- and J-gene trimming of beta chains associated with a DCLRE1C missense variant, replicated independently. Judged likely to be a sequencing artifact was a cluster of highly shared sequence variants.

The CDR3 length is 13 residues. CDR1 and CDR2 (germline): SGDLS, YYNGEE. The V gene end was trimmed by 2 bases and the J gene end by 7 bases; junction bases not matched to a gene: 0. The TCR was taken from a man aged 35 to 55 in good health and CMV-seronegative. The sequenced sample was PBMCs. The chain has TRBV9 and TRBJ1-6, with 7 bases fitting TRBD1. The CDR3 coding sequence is TGTGCCAGCAGCGTGACAGGGAATTCACCCCTCCACTTT. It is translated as CASSVTGNSPLHF.